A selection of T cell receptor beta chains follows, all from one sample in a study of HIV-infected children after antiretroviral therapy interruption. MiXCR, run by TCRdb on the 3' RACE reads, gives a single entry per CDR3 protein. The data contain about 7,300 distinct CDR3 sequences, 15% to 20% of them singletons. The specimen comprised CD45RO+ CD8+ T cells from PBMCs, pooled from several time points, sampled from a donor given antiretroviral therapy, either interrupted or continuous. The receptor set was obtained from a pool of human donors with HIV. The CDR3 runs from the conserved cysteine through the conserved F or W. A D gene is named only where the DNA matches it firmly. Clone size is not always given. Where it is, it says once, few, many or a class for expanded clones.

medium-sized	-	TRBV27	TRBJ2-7	TGTGCCAGCAGTCTCTCGACGAGCTCCTACGAGCAGTACTTC	CASSLSTSSYEQYF
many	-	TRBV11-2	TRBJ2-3	TGTGCCAGCAGCTTAGTAGGTTCACCAGATACGCAGTATTTT	CASSLVGSPDTQYF
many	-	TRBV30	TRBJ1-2	TGTGCCTGGAGGACCGACAGAGACCTTAACTATGGCTACACCTTC	CAWRTDRDLNYGYTF
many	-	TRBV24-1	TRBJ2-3	TGTGCCACAGAAGAGGATACGCAGTATTTT	CATEEDTQYF
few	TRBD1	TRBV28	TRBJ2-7	TGTGCCAGCAGTACCGGGACAGTATCCTACGAGCAGTACTTC	CASSTGTVSYEQYF
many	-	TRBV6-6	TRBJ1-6	TGTGCCAGCAGTTACACGTTAAATTCACCCCTCCACTTT	CASSYTLNSPLHF
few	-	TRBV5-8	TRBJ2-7	TGTGCCAGCACCTTGGTGGAGGGCCTTCCCTACGAGCAGTACTTC	CASTLVEGLPYEQYF
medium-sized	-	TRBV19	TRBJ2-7	TGTGCCAGTAGTATCGGTCAGGGAGGCTCCTACGAGCAGTACTTC	CASSIGQGGSYEQYF
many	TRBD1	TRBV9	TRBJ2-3	TGTGCCAGCAGCGTAACAGGGGTGATCACAGATACGCAGTATTTT	CASSVTGVITDTQYF
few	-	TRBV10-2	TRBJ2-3	TGCGCCAGCAGTGAGACTAGGAGCACAGATACGCAGTATTTT	CASSETRSTDTQYF
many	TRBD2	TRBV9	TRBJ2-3	TGTGCCAGCAGCGTAGGGCTAGCGGGGACCACCCACGATACGCAGTATTTT	CASSVGLAGTTHDTQYF
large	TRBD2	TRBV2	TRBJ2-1	TGTGCCAGCAGTGAGGCACTAGCGGGGATACGGCAGTTCTTC	CASSEALAGIRQFF
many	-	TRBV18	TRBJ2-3	TGTGCCAGCTCAACGACAGGACCCTACACAGATACGCAGTATTTT	CASSTTGPYTDTQYF
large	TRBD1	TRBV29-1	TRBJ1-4	TGCAGCGTTGCACAGGGGCATGAAAAACTGTTTTTT	CSVAQGHEKLFF
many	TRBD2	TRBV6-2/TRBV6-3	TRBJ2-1	TGTGCCACCATTAGCGGGCCCGGGTACAATGAGCAGTTCTTC	CATISGPGYNEQFF
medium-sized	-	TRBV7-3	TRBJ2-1	TGTGCCAGCAGCTCGAAGCAGAATTATCCGTCTCAGTACAATGAGCAGTTCTTC	CASSSKQNYPSQYNEQFF
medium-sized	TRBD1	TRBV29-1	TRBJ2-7	TGCAGCGCAGTCCGGGACAGAGGTACCTACGAGCAGTACTTC	CSAVRDRGTYEQYF
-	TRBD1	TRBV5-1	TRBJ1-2	TGCGCCAGCAGCTTGGGACAGGGAACATTCGGCTACACCTTC	CASSLGQGTFGYTF
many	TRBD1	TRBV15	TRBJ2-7	TGTGCCACCAGCAGTAAAAGACAGGGAAGCTCCTACGAGCAGTACTTC	CATSSKRQGSSYEQYF
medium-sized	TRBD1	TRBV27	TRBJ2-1	TGTGCCAGCAGCCCGGGACCTCAACAGGGGAATGAGCAGTTCTTC	CASSPGPQQGNEQFF
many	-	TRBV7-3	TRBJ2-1	TGTGCCAGCAGTCTTGTCGGGGGTGAGCAGTTCTTC	CASSLVGGEQFF
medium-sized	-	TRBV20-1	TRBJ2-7	TGCAGTGCTGCCCCCTCGGGGCTTGGGGAGCAGTACTTC	CSAAPSGLGEQYF
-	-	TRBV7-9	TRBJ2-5	TGTGCCAGCAGCTTTTCGACAGGCTGGGGGACCCAGTACTTC	CASSFSTGWGTQYF
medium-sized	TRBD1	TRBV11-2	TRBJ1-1	TGTGCCAGCAGCTTAGATTCCACAAAAACAGGGGACGCTGAAGCTTTCTTT	CASSLDSTKTGDAEAFF
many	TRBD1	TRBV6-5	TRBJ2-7	TGTGCCAGCAGTTCCAAAAGAGCGGGACAGGGATTTTCCTACGAGCAGTACTTC	CASSSKRAGQGFSYEQYF
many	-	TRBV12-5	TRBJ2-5	TGTGCTAGTGGTTTGTTAGGGACTGGGACCCAGTACTTC	CASGLLGTGTQYF
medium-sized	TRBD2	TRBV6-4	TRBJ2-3	TGTGCCAGCAGCCTCACTAGCGCCAGCACAGATACGCAGTATTTT	CASSLTSASTDTQYF
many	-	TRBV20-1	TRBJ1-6	TGCAGTGCTAGAGATAAAGAGTATAATTCACCCCTCCACTTT	CSARDKEYNSPLHF
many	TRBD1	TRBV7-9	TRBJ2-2	TGTGCCAGCAGCTGGAGACAGGGTAGCACCGGGGAGCTGTTTTTT	CASSWRQGSTGELFF
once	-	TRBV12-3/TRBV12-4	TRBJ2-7	TGTGCCAGCAGTTTAGGAACAGGGAGCTCCTACGAGCAGTACTTC	CASSLGTGSSYEQYF
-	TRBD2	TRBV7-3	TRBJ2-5	TGTGCCAGCTCCCCTAGCGGAAAAGAGACCCAGTACTTC	CASSPSGKETQYF
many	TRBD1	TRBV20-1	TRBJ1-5	TGCACCCGACAGGGGATAATGAATCAGCCCCAGCATTTT	CTRQGIMNQPQHF
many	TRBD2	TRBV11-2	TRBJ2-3	TGTGCCAGCAGCCCCCCGGGAACTAGCGGGCCAGATACGCAGTATTTT	CASSPPGTSGPDTQYF
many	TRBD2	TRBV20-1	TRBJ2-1	TGCAGTGCTACGCCCGGGACTAGCGGGGACAATGAGCAGTTCTTC	CSATPGTSGDNEQFF
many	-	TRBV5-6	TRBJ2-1	TGTGCCAGCAGCCGTCGTGTGGGGGCCTCCCTGAATGAGCAGTTCTTC	CASSRRVGASLNEQFF
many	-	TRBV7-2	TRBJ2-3	TGTGCCAGCAGCTCCGAGGGGACGGTTTTAGGTACGCAGTATTTT	CASSSEGTVLGTQYF
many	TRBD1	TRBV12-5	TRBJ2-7	TGTGCTAGTGGTTTGCGGGCAGGGGGCTACGAGCAGTACTTC	CASGLRAGGYEQYF
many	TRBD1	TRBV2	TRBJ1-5	TGTGCCAGCAGCCTCCAGGGGGCGCAGAATCCCCAGCATTTT	CASSLQGAQNPQHF
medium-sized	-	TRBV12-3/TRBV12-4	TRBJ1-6	TGTGCCAGCAGTCCTACAAGGGGCCATAATTCACCCCTCCACTTT	CASSPTRGHNSPLHF
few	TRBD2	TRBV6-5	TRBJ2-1	TGTGCCAGCAGTCCCCGTAGGGGACTAGCGGGGCGGGCCGCCTACAATGAGCAGTTCTTC	CASSPRRGLAGRAAYNEQFF
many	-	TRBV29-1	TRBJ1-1	TGCAGCGTTGTAGTAAGCATCCTCACCATGAACACTGAAGCTTTCTTT	CSVVVSILTMNTEAFF
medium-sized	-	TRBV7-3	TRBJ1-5	TGTGCCAGCAGCTTAATGGAGGGATGGCCCCAGCATTTT	CASSLMEGWPQHF
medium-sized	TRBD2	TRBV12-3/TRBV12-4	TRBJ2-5	TGTGCCAGCGCCTGGACCAGCGGGGGAGAGACCCAGTACTTC	CASAWTSGGETQYF
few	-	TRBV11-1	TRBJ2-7	TGTGCCAGCAGCAACACAGGGTACGAGCAGTACTTC	CASSNTGYEQYF
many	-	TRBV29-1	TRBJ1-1	TGCAGCGTTGGGGCAAACACTGAAGCTTTCTTT	CSVGANTEAFF
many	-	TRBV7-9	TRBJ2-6	TGTGCCAGCAGCCGGGACCGGGGATTTGGGGCCAACGTCCTGACTTTC	CASSRDRGFGANVLTF
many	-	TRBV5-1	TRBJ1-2	TGCGCCACCCGGAGAGGGGCGGCCGATGGCTACACCTTC	CATRRGAADGYTF
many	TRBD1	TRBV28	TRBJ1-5	TGTGCCAGCAGTCTACAGGGGTTTAGCAATCAGCCCCAGCATTTT	CASSLQGFSNQPQHF
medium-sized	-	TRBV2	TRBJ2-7	TGTGCCAGCAGTGGACTGAACTCCTACGAGCAGTACTTC	CASSGLNSYEQYF
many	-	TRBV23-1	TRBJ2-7	TGCGCCAGCAAACAGGGTCCTCGTTACGAGCAGTACTTC	CASKQGPRYEQYF
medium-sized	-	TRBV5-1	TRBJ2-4	TGCGCCAGCAGAGGGGATGGCGACATTCAGTACTTC	CASRGDGDIQYF